This T cell receptor (beta chain) was recorded in a study of Ad26.COV2.S vaccination and SARS-CoV-2 variants. Study-wide findings and caveats: Placebo recipients trailed vaccine recipients in spike-specific TCR breadth.

Points on this clone: Its cognate antigen is unknown.

This table comes from immunoSEQ multiplex PCR, and its TCRdb copy is limited to in-frame clones, with some not included. This repertoire shows about 350,000 clones, about 91% found once; its top ten account for about 3.9%. This CDR3 has 14 amino acids. V gave up 0 bases and J gave up 11 bases; unmatched junction bases: 9. The germline V gene has CDR1 SGHRS and CDR2 YFSETQ. The clonotype comes from a human donor who had recovered from COVID-19. The sequences come from peripheral blood, collected after recovery from COVID-19. The chain has TRBV5-1 and TRBJ1-1, with 8 bases that match TRBD1. The CDR3 is CASSLARQGAEAFF. The CDR3 DNA reads TGCGCCAGCAGCTTGGCGAGGCAGGGGGCGGAGGCTTTCTTT.